This T cell receptor beta chain was identified during a study of early stage breast cancer tumors. TCRdb's table, derived via immunoSEQ multiplex PCR, lists solely in-frame clones and lacks some. The data show 25,000 to 35,000 clones, with approximately 80% seen just once and 12% held by the top ten. This receptor was obtained from a person in their sixties with breast cancer. Source material: blood.

CDR3 residues: CASSLQGAADTQYF. CDR3 nucleotides: TGTGCCAGCAGCTTGCAGGGGGCGGCAGATACGCAGTATTTT. V is TRBV5-4 and J is TRBJ2-3; TRBD1 aligns across 8 bases. After removal of 1 base from V and 4 bases from J, the junction contained 2 bases not matched to a gene. The CDR3 runs to 14 residues. The germline gives CDR1 SGHNT, CDR2 YYREEE (reference sequence). Full variable domain (outside the CDR3, taken from reference TRBV5-4 and TRBJ2-3): ETGVTQSPTHLIKTRGQQVTLRCSSQSGHNTVSWYQQALGQGPQFIFQYYREEENGRGNFPPRFSGLQFPNYSSELNVNALELDDSALYLCASSLQGAADTQYFGPGTRLTVL.